Listed below are T cell receptor beta chains from one sample, sequenced in a study of identical twins. TCRdb reprocessed the 5' RACE reads via MiXCR and lists one record per CDR3 protein. Among about 520,000 distinct CDR3 sequences listed, 22% were seen once. This sample was shared with a second study, whose subject was T cells expressing NK-cell markers.

Sequenced: CD4+ T cells sorted from blood. These receptors were taken from a woman aged 18-29 years in good health. CDR3s include the opening cysteine and the closing phenylalanine or tryptophan. The D gene is left open where the match is weak. The size entry is marked missing in some rows and otherwise reads once, few, many or a size class.

CDR3 DNA: TGTGCCAGCAGTTTTGGACAGAAGGGAGTAAAACTGTTTTTT
CDR3 protein: CASSFGQKGVKLFF
J gene: TRBJ1-4
D gene: -
V gene: TRBV27
clone size: few

CDR3 DNA: TGTGCCAGCTTTGGCTGGGGCACTGAAGCTTTCTTT
CDR3 protein: CASFGWGTEAFF
J gene: TRBJ1-1
D gene: -
V gene: TRBV18
clone size: few

CDR3 DNA: TGCGCCAGCAGCTTGGCCATCGGTGCGAACACTGAAGCTTTCTTT
CDR3 protein: CASSLAIGANTEAFF
J gene: TRBJ1-1
D gene: -
V gene: TRBV5-1
clone size: many

CDR3 DNA: TGCAGTGCTGTAACGGTTGGGTATGGCTACACCTTC
CDR3 protein: CSAVTVGYGYTF
J gene: TRBJ1-2
D gene: -
V gene: TRBV20-1
clone size: few

CDR3 DNA: TGTGCCAGTAGTCAGACCCCCGGGACTCTCTCCTACGAGCAGTACTTC
CDR3 protein: CASSQTPGTLSYEQYF
J gene: TRBJ2-7
D gene: -
V gene: TRBV19
clone size: -

CDR3 DNA: TGTGCCAGCAGCCACCCCCGAGAGTCGGATACGCAGTATTTT
CDR3 protein: CASSHPRESDTQYF
J gene: TRBJ2-3
D gene: -
V gene: TRBV14
clone size: few

CDR3 DNA: TGCAGTGCTAGCCGGACAGGAAAAGAGACCCAGTACTTC
CDR3 protein: CSASRTGKETQYF
J gene: TRBJ2-5
D gene: TRBD1
V gene: TRBV20-1
clone size: -

CDR3 DNA: TGCAGTGCTAGAGATTCCGAGACAGCATACAATGAGCAGTTCTTC
CDR3 protein: CSARDSETAYNEQFF
J gene: TRBJ2-1
D gene: -
V gene: TRBV20-1
clone size: -

CDR3 DNA: TGTGCCATCAGTGAAACTGGCGGATATAGCAATCAGCCCCAGCATTTT
CDR3 protein: CAISETGGYSNQPQHF
J gene: TRBJ1-5
D gene: -
V gene: TRBV10-3
clone size: -

CDR3 DNA: TGTGCCAGCAGTTTCCGGCCCCCATTGAACACTGAAGCTTTCTTT
CDR3 protein: CASSFRPPLNTEAFF
J gene: TRBJ1-1
D gene: -
V gene: TRBV27
clone size: few

CDR3 DNA: TGCAGCGTTGAGAGCTTGGGGGCTGAAGCTTTCTTT
CDR3 protein: CSVESLGAEAFF
J gene: TRBJ1-1
D gene: -
V gene: TRBV29-1
clone size: few

CDR3 DNA: TGCAGTGCTAGGGACAGGGTCCGATATGGCTACACCTTC
CDR3 protein: CSARDRVRYGYTF
J gene: TRBJ1-2
D gene: TRBD1
V gene: TRBV20-1
clone size: many

CDR3 DNA: TGTGCCAGCAGCTTTTCCCGGAATAATTCACCCCTCCACTTT
CDR3 protein: CASSFSRNNSPLHF
J gene: TRBJ1-6
D gene: -
V gene: TRBV5-4
clone size: -

CDR3 DNA: TGCGCCAGCAGCTTGGCTGGCGGGGACATTGGCTACACCTTC
CDR3 protein: CASSLAGGDIGYTF
J gene: TRBJ1-2
D gene: -
V gene: TRBV5-1
clone size: many

CDR3 DNA: TGTGCCAGCAGCTCCAGACTAACGCCAGATACGCAGTATTTT
CDR3 protein: CASSSRLTPDTQYF
J gene: TRBJ2-3
D gene: -
V gene: TRBV7-2
clone size: few

CDR3 DNA: TGTGCCAGCAGCTTGTACAGGGACTACTACGAGCAGTACTTC
CDR3 protein: CASSLYRDYYEQYF
J gene: TRBJ2-7
D gene: -
V gene: TRBV13
clone size: -

CDR3 DNA: TGTGCCAGCAGCCCCGGACAGAGGAAAGGCTCCTATAATTCACCCCTCCACTTT
CDR3 protein: CASSPGQRKGSYNSPLHF
J gene: TRBJ1-6
D gene: -
V gene: TRBV3-1
clone size: -